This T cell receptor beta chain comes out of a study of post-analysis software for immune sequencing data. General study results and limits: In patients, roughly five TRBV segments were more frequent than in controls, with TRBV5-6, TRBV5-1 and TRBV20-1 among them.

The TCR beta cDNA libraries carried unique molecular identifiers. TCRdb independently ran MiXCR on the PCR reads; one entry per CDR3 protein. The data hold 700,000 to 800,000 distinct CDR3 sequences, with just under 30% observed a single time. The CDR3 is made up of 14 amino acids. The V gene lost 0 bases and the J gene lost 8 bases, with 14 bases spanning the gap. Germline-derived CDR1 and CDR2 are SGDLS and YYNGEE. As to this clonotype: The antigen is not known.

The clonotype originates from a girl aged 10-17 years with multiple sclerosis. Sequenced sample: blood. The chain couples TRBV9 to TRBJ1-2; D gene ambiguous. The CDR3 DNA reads TGTGCCAGCAGCGTAGCCGGGCAGGTCGGAGGCTACACCTTC. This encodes CASSVAGQVGGYTF.